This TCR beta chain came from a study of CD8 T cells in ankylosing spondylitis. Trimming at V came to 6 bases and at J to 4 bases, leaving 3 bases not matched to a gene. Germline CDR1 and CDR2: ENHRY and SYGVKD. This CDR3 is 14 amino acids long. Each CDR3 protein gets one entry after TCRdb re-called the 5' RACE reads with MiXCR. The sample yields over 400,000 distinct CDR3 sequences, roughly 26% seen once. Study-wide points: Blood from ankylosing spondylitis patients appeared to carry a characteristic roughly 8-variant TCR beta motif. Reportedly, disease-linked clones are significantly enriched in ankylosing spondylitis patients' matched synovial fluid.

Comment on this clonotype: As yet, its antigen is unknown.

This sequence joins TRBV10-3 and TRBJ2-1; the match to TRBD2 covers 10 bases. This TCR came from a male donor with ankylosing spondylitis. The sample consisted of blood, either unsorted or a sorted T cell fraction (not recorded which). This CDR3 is CAISLAGAYNEQFF. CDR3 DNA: TGTGCCATCAGCCTAGCGGGAGCTTACAATGAGCAGTTCTTC.